This is a list of T cell receptor beta chains from one sample in a study of monozygotic twins with inflammatory bowel disease. TCRdb reprocessed the 5' RACE reads and stores each CDR3 protein as one record, lacking DNA. The sample table includes about 160,000 distinct CDR3 sequences. Material for sequencing was blood. The receptors originated from a human donor with ulcerative colitis or Crohn's disease, or a healthy co-twin of an affected twin (not recorded which). Each CDR3 is given with its conserved first and last residue.

>TRBJ1-6|TRBV29-1
CSVAATGPNSPLHF
>TRBJ2-3|TRBV12-3/TRBV12-4
CASSLVRETTQYF
>TRBJ1-1|TRBV12-3/TRBV12-4
CASSPPGHQPKAFF
>TRBJ2-1|TRBV12-3/TRBV12-4
CASSPGTPVDEQFF
>TRBJ2-5|TRBV11-2
CASSLVRAQETQYF
>TRBJ1-5|TRBV30
CAWSKSGLFNQPQHF
>TRBJ1-2|TRBV6-5
CASTEGYGYTF
>TRBJ2-1|TRBV20-1
CSARPPYEQFF
>TRBJ2-3|TRBV5-1
CASSTRTSGLNTDTQYF
>TRBJ1-2|TRBV25-1
CASSKQQGYTF
>TRBJ2-1|TRBV28
CASSLRLGRHSGNEQFF
>TRBJ1-1|TRBV10-3
CAISDGQGWTEAFF
>TRBJ1-1|TRBV7-2
CASARQRNTEAFF